The 3 T cell receptor beta chains below all came from one sample that was sequenced in a study of cytomegalovirus exposure and HLA in healthy donors. PCR employed 60 Vbeta and 13 Jbeta primers. Sequencing was performed with immunoSEQ multiplex PCR; in TCRdb, only in-frame clones are kept and a portion is missing. The table includes approximately 100,000 clones, approximately 66% detected once. Sequencing input: PBMCs. These receptors were taken from a woman in her forties or fifties in good health and CMV-seronegative.

This clone occurred a few times. The chain carries TRBV11-3 and TRBJ2-3, with 10 bases lining up with TRBD2. With 3 bases clipped from V and 3 bases from J, the junction kept 12 bases outside the gene matches. The CDR3 covers 18 residues. Germline lookup yields CDR1 SGHNT and CDR2 YENEEA. The CDR3 nucleotides are TGTGCCAGCAGCTTCAGCCTGACTAGCGGGTTGACGACAGATACGCAGTATTTT. As protein: CASSFSLTSGLTTDTQYF.

Comment on this clone: The conserved closing phenylalanine or tryptophan is absent in this CDR3, likely reflecting a read error. No DNA is shown, since the ends of the CDR3 on it are uncertain; the CDR3 is the one TCRdb lists. Here the CDR3 reads CASSDPRLAGGPEL. The chain uses TRBV2 and TRBJ2-7; the D call of TRBD2 is as the table states it, not checked on the DNA. Germline CDR1 SNHLY, CDR2 FYNNEI. The CDR3 sequence runs 14 residues, both termini included.

This clone was detected a few times. This chain joins TRBV10-1 and TRBJ1-3; D uncertain. This CDR3 has 13 residues. Germline values: CDR1 WNHNN, CDR2 SYGVQD (reference sequence). The germline V and J ends were trimmed by 5 bases and 0 bases, with 5 bases remaining between them. CDR3 protein: CASSPNSGNTIYF. The CDR3 DNA sequence: TGCGCCAGCAGTCCCAACTCTGGAAACACCATATATTTT.